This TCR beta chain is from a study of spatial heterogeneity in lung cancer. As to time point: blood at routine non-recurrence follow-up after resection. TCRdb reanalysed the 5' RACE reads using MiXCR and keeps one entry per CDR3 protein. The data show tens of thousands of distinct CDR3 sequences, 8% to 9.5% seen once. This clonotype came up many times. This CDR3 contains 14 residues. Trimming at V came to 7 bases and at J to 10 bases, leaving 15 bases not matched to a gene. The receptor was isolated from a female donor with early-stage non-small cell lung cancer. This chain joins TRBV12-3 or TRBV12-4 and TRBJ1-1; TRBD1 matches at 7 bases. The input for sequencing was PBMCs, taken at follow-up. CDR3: CASNPGDRVGGAFF. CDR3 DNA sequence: TGTGCCAGCAACCCAGGCGACAGGGTTGGGGGAGCTTTCTTT.